This TCR beta chain was captured in a study of T cells after yellow fever vaccination. TCRdb redid the calling of the 5' RACE reads with MiXCR, one entry per CDR3 protein. The sample consists of some 100,000 distinct CDR3 sequences, roughly 10% of them appearing once. CDR3 length: 14 amino acids. Germline V gives CDR1 SGHRS, CDR2 YFSETQ. V dropped 0 bases and J dropped 2 bases, with 8 bases sitting between them. The table lists this clonotype with many counts. Sequenced material: CD8+ T cells not binding an NS4B(214-222) dextramer, sorted from PBMCs, taken about 2 weeks after the first yellow fever vaccination. The receptor was isolated from a man younger than 30 who received the YFV17D yellow fever vaccine. This chain connects TRBV5-1 to TRBJ1-1; D call uncertain. The chain's CDR3 is CASSLGTANTEAFF. CDR3 sequence (DNA): TGCGCCAGCAGCTTGGGCACGGCCAACACTGAAGCTTTCTTT. Variable domain in full (rest from reference TRBV5-1 and TRBJ1-1): KAGVTQTPRYLIKTRGQQVTLSCSPISGHRSVSWYQQTPGQGLQFLFEYFSETQRNKGNFPGRFSGRQFSNSRSEMNVSTLELGDSALYLCASSLGTANTEAFFGQGTRLTVV.